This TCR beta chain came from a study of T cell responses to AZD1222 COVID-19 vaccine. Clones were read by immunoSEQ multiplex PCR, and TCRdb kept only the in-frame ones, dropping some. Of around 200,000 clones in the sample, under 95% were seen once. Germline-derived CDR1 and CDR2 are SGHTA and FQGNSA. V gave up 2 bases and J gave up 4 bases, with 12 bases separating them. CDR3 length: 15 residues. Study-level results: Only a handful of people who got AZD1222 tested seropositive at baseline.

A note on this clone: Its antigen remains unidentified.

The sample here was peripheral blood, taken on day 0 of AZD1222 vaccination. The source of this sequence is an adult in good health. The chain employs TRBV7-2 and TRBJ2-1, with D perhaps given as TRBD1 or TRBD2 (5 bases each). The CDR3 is CASSLRGPRYNEQFF. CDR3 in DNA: TGTGCCAGCAGCTTACGGGGCCCCAGGTACAATGAGCAGTTCTTC.